Shown below are 25 T cell receptor beta chains from a single sample sequenced in a study of shared T cell receptors in the human thymus. Clones were read by immunoSEQ multiplex PCR, and TCRdb kept only the in-frame ones, dropping some. The sample shows hundreds of thousands of clones, approximately 95% of them seen only once. The sample was thymocytes. These receptors originate from a human donor.

The rearrangement links TRBV9 to TRBJ2-1, with TRBD2 matching 7 bases. Germline-derived CDR1 and CDR2 are SGDLS and YYNGEE. The CDR3 length is 18 residues. V shed 0 bases, J shed 7 bases, and the junction held 16 bases outside the gene matches. The CDR3 here is CASSVARLAGLRGNEQFF. The DNA of the CDR3 is TGTGCCAGCAGCGTAGCTAGGTTAGCGGGCCTGCGAGGGAATGAGCAGTTCTTC.

This clone appeared once. The chain combines TRBV5-1 with TRBJ1-4; D is unclear. Germline values: CDR1 SGHRS, CDR2 YFSETQ. Trimming removed 2 bases at V and 4 bases at J, with 9 bases between. There are 14 residues in the CDR3. The chain's CDR3 is CASSLTGSNEKLFF. In DNA, the CDR3 is TGCGCCAGCAGCTTAACGGGCAGTAATGAAAAACTGTTTTTT.

V usage is TRBV5-1 and J usage is TRBJ2-1; TRBD2 aligns across 9 bases. Germline V CDR1 and CDR2: SGHRS, YFSETQ. The CDR3 is made up of 19 amino acids. The trim removed 0 bases at V and 3 bases at J, leaving 13 bases unmatched. The CDR3 loop reads CASSLETSGLPYRYNEQFF. The CDR3 nucleotides are TGCGCCAGCAGCTTGGAGACTAGCGGTTTACCTTATCGCTACAATGAGCAGTTCTTC.

The chain has TRBV29-1 and TRBJ2-1; D remains unclear. V was clipped by 5 bases and J by 0 bases, with 17 bases between them. The V gene's germline CDR1 is SQVTM and CDR2 ANQGSEA. CDR3 length: 16 residues. DNA of the CDR3: TGCAGCGTTACTCACCTTGACGGAAGCTCCTACAATGAGCAGTTCTTC. This gives the protein CSVTHLDGSSYNEQFF.

The rearrangement uses TRBV6-1 and TRBJ2-3; D perhaps matches TRBD2 (7 bases). CDR1 and CDR2 from the germline V gene are MNHNS and SASEGT. With 6 bases removed from V and 0 bases from J, the gap between germline ends came to 13 bases. The CDR3 spans 15 residues. CDR3 DNA: TGTGCCAGCAGGGGGGGGGCAGGGAGCACAGATACGCAGTATTTT. It translates to CASRGGAGSTDTQYF.

This rearrangement joins TRBV28 to TRBJ2-1; 11 positions match TRBD1. Germline CDR1 reads MDHEN; CDR2 reads SYDVKM. The CDR3 is 15 amino acids. Trimming at V came to 6 bases and at J to 7 bases, leaving 8 bases not matched to a gene. The CDR3 reads CASRVRDRGKNEQFF. CDR3 sequence (DNA): TGTGCCAGCAGAGTCCGGGACAGGGGGAAGAATGAGCAGTTCTTC. The variable domain in full, completed from reference TRBV28 and TRBJ2-1, reads DVKVTQSSRYLVKRTGEKVFLECVQDMDHENMFWYRQDPGLGLRLIYFSYDVKMKEKGDIPEGYSVSREKKERFSLILESASTNQTSMYLCASRVRDRGKNEQFFGPGTRLTVL.

The chain couples TRBV27 to TRBJ2-7, with D perhaps TRBD2 (6 bases). From germline, CDR1 is MNHEY and CDR2 SMNVEV (reference sequence). The ends were cut back, 5 bases at V and 6 bases at J, with 23 bases in the middle. The CDR3 spans 16 residues. The CDR3 spells CASSLLVSSREREQYF. The CDR3 bases are TGTGCCAGCAGTCTCCTCGTCTCATCCCGGGAGCGCGAGCAGTACTTC.

The rearrangement uses TRBV9 and TRBJ2-4, with D unclear. Germline V CDR1 and CDR2: SGDLS, YYNGEE. The CDR3 has 12 residues. Trimming pared 4 bases from V and 6 bases from J, leaving 8 bases between. DNA of the CDR3: TGTGCCAGCAGCACTCCCGGAAACATTCAGTACTTC. Its protein is CASSTPGNIQYF.

The CDR3 coding sequence is TGTGCCAGCAGCTTAATGATGAACACTGAAGCTTTCTTT. This encodes CASSLMMNTEAFF. The chain uses TRBV7-3 and TRBJ1-1; unclear D gene. There are 13 residues in the CDR3. Trimming took off 1 base at V and 0 bases at J, with 3 bases between the two ends. CDR1 and CDR2 (germline): SGHTA, FQGTGA.

The V call is TRBV4-3, the J call TRBJ1-1, with D maybe TRBD1 (6 bases). Germline assignment: CDR1 LGHNA and CDR2 YSLEER. Trimming removed 0 bases at V and 7 bases at J, with 21 bases between. The CDR3 covers 17 residues. The CDR3 sequence: CASSQDIRRQAKGEAFF. CDR3 bases: TGCGCCAGCAGCCAAGACATTAGGAGACAGGCGAAGGGTGAAGCTTTCTTT.

The chain recombines TRBV4-1 with TRBJ2-5; 10 bases fit TRBD1. The CDR3 contains 17 residues. Germline V gives CDR1 MGHRA, CDR2 YSYEKL. V trimming: 1 base; J trimming: 2 bases; junction bases outside the gene matches: 7. The CDR3 DNA is TGCGCCAGCAGCCAAGTCCAGGGGGACAGGGGTCAAGAGACCCAGTACTTC. Translation: CASSQVQGDRGQETQYF.

The chain uses TRBV10-1 and TRBJ2-1, with TRBD2 matching 10 bases. The CDR3 runs to 18 residues. V dropped 3 bases and J dropped 5; count of bases not matched to a gene: 13. Germline CDR1 WNHNN, CDR2 SYGVQD (reference sequence). CDR3 sequence reads: CASSDSFLLAGTDNEQFF. Here the CDR3 DNA reads TGCGCCAGCAGTGATTCCTTTCTACTAGCGGGAACCGACAATGAGCAGTTCTTC.

The gene calls are TRBV27 and TRBJ2-2; D is ambiguous. CDR3 length equals 13 residues. V dropped 4 bases and J dropped 5 bases, with 8 bases sitting between them. Looked up from germline, CDR1 is MNHEY and CDR2 is SMNVEV (reference sequence). CDR3 amino acids: CASSSLGTGELFF. The CDR3 DNA reads as TGTGCCAGCAGTTCCCTTGGGACCGGGGAGCTGTTTTTT.

V is TRBV2 and J is TRBJ1-2, with D maybe TRBD1 (5 bases). Trimming left V 1 base short and J 8 bases short, with 17 bases between. The germline CDR1 and CDR2 sequences are SNHLY and FYNNEI. The CDR3 extends over 15 amino acids. The CDR3 region is CASSEVKDSLRGYTF. The CDR3 DNA reads as TGTGCCAGCAGTGAAGTCAAAGACAGTCTAAGGGGCTACACCTTC.

This chain uses TRBV28 with TRBJ2-5; TRBD2 matches 7 bases. The CDR3 is 15 amino acids. The J segment lost 2 bases and the V segment lost 3 bases, leaving 6 bases of the junction unmatched. The germline V gene encodes CDR1 MDHEN and CDR2 SYDVKM. CDR3 in amino acids: CASSLLLAAQETQYF. In nucleotides, the CDR3 is TGTGCCAGCAGTTTGCTGCTAGCGGCTCAAGAGACCCAGTACTTC.

The CDR3 here is CASSLTSSYGYTF. As DNA, the CDR3 is TGTGCCAGTAGTTTGACGTCGAGTTATGGCTACACCTTC. This chain joins TRBV19 and TRBJ1-2; unclear D gene. There are 13 residues in the CDR3. V was pared by 5 bases and J by 5 bases, with 12 bases between. CDR1 and CDR2 from the germline V gene are LNHDA and SQIVND (reference sequence).

This clone appeared once. V gene TRBV9 combines with J gene TRBJ1-1, with D possibly TRBD1 on 5 matching bases. With 3 bases removed from V and 6 bases from J, the gap between germline ends came to 12 bases. CDR1 and CDR2 from the germline V gene are SGDLS and YYNGEE. The CDR3 is 13 residues long. Here the CDR3 DNA reads TGTGCCAGCAGCGGGCCCCGGGACTCTGAAGCTTTCTTT. It is translated as CASSGPRDSEAFF.

The chain has TRBV10-3 and TRBJ1-1; D call uncertain. V lost 0 bases to trimming and J lost 5 bases, with 10 bases between them. The CDR3 sequence is 14 residues long. Looked up from germline, CDR1 is ENHRY and CDR2 is SYGVKD. The chain's CDR3 is CAISESTRETEAFF. CDR3 coding DNA: TGTGCCATCAGTGAGTCGACCCGAGAGACTGAAGCTTTCTTT.

The CDR3 region has the DNA TGTGCCAGCAGCTTATCGACTGACAGGGTTAATGCCTACACCTTC. Translated, it gives CASSLSTDRVNAYTF. The chain is built from TRBV5-5 and TRBJ1-2, with 7 bases lining up with TRBD1. The germline gives CDR1 SGHKS, CDR2 YYEKEE (reference sequence). This CDR3 has 15 residues. V shed 2 bases and J 10 bases; nucleotides not matched to a gene: 14.

The chain employs TRBV10-3 and TRBJ2-2; 7 bases are shared with TRBD1. The junction had 12 bases not matched to a gene; V was cut back by 11 bases and J by 3 bases. The V gene's germline CDR1 is ENHRY and CDR2 SYGVKD. This CDR3 has 15 amino acids. CDR3 nucleotide sequence: TGTGCCTCCTACCCTCGACAGGGCTACACCGGGGAGCTGTTTTTT. Amino acid sequence: CASYPRQGYTGELFF.

The chain employs TRBV27 and TRBJ2-7; unclear D gene. This CDR3 has 15 residues. Trimming took off 5 bases at V and 0 bases at J, with 14 bases between the two ends. Germline V lookup: CDR1 MNHEY, CDR2 SMNVEV (reference sequence). The CDR3 region is CASSARASSSYEQYF. Written as DNA, the CDR3 is TGTGCCAGCAGTGCCCGGGCGAGTAGCTCCTACGAGCAGTACTTC.

The rearrangement links TRBV28 to TRBJ1-1; D gene ambiguous. The V and J ends lost 2 bases and 5 bases respectively, with 9 bases between them. Germline V gene lookup returns CDR1 MDHEN and CDR2 SYDVKM. The CDR3 covers 13 residues. The CDR3 nucleotides are TGTGCCAGCAGTTTACCCCTGCAGACTGAAGCTTTCTTT. Encoded protein: CASSLPLQTEAFF.

J is TRBJ2-3 and V is TRBV7-9, with 9 bases matching TRBD2. CDR1 SEHNR and CDR2 FQNEAQ come from the germline V gene (reference sequence). The CDR3 covers 16 residues. V shed 3 bases and J 4 bases; nucleotides not matched to a gene: 8. The CDR3 DNA sequence: TGTGCCAGCAGCTTCGGACTAGCGTATCTGCCAGATACGCAGTATTTT. It codes for CASSFGLAYLPDTQYF.

The chain joins TRBV9 to TRBJ2-4; 8 bases agree with TRBD2. Germline CDR1 and CDR2: SGDLS and YYNGEE. This CDR3 is built from 17 residues. Trimming removed 4 bases from V and 8 bases from J; junction bases left unmatched: 17. For the CDR3, the DNA is TGTGCCAGCAGCCCTGGGGGAACTAGCGGTAAGGAAGACATTCAGTACTTC. Protein sequence: CASSPGGTSGKEDIQYF.

The genes are TRBV19 and TRBJ1-5; no definite D call. The CDR3 has 16 amino acids. Germline V CDR1 and CDR2: LNHDA, SQIVND (reference sequence). Trimming took off 0 bases at V and 11 bases at J, with 20 bases between the two ends. The CDR3 spells CASSIDSRWGINTQHF. CDR3 nucleotide sequence: TGTGCCAGTAGTATAGATTCCAGGTGGGGTATCAACACCCAGCATTTT.